One and the same sample provided the 8 T cell receptor beta chains below, sequenced in a study of T cell responses to AZD1222 COVID-19 vaccine. Assay: immunoSEQ multiplex PCR; the TCRdb copy retains only in-frame clones and omits some. Here the sample table reports more than 110,000 clones. The sample taken for sequencing was peripheral blood. The receptor set was obtained from an adult in good health.

The chain employs TRBV6-1 and TRBJ1-5; D gene ambiguous. The V and J ends lost 1 base and 6 bases respectively, with 4 bases between them. Germline assignment: CDR1 MNHNS and CDR2 SASEGT. The CDR3 is 12 amino acids. The CDR3 DNA sequence: TGTGCCAGCAGTGAAGGGCCTCAGCCCCAGCATTTT. As protein: CASSEGPQPQHF.

The chain recombines TRBV6-5 with TRBJ2-2; D is possibly TRBD2 (5 bases). V shed 8 bases and J shed 8 bases, with 15 bases lying between them. Per germline, CDR1 MNHEY and CDR2 SVGAGI. The CDR3 extends over 13 amino acids. DNA for the CDR3: TGTGCCAGCGGGCAGGACTTATCAGGGGAGCTGTTTTTT. Amino acid sequence: CASGQDLSGELFF.

V gene TRBV4-2 combines with J gene TRBJ1-1; TRBD1 is a possible D gene (5 bases). V was cut by 1 base and J by 3 bases, with 12 bases left in between. Germline V lookup: CDR1 LGHNA, CDR2 YNFKEQ. The CDR3 has 15 amino acids. The CDR3 nucleotides are TGTGCCAGCAGCCAAGGGGGGAGGGAAGACACTGAAGCTTTCTTT. Translation: CASSQGGREDTEAFF.

The CDR3 DNA reads as TGTGCCAGCAGCCGGTATGGGGGGGCCAAAGATACGCAGTATTTT. It yields the protein CASSRYGGAKDTQYF. The chain employs TRBV7-3 and TRBJ2-3; tentatively, D is TRBD2 (7 bases). V lost 5 bases and J 5 bases, leaving 17 bases between the germline ends. The length of the CDR3 is 15 residues. The germline V gene has CDR1 SGHTA and CDR2 FQGTGA. The complete variable domain, with remaining parts taken from reference TRBV7-3 and TRBJ2-3, reads GAGVSQTPSNKVTEKGKYVELRCDPISGHTALYWYRQSLGQGPEFLIYFQGTGAADDSGLPNDRFFAVRPEGSVSTLKIQRTERGDSAVYLCASSRYGGAKDTQYFGPGTRLTVL.

The V call is TRBV7-2, the J call TRBJ2-3; maybe TRBD2 (5 bases). The V gene lost 4 bases and the J gene lost 6 bases, with 11 bases spanning the gap. This CDR3 is 13 amino acids long. Germline-derived CDR1 and CDR2 are SGHTA and FQGNSA. DNA of the CDR3: TGTGCCAGCAGCTGGTCTGGGGAGGATACGCAGTATTTT. Its translation: CASSWSGEDTQYF.

The chain carries TRBV12-3 or TRBV12-4 and TRBJ1-6; D unresolved. This CDR3 is 13 amino acids long. Trimming took 6 bases from V and 10 from J, leaving 13 bases between them. CDR3 protein: CASRKSTGSPLHF. The DNA for the CDR3 is TGTGCCAGCAGGAAAAGTACGGGGTCACCCCTCCACTTT.

The genes are TRBV18 and TRBJ1-2, with D possibly TRBD1 on 5 matching bases. The V end lost 3 bases, the J end lost 2 bases, and 10 bases lay between the germline ends. Germline V gene data show CDR1 as KGHSH and CDR2 as LQKENI. CDR3 length equals 14 residues. The CDR3 loop is CASSPGGKNYGYTF. The CDR3 coding sequence is TGTGCCAGCTCACCGGGGGGTAAGAACTATGGCTACACCTTC.

This chain uses TRBV6-2 or TRBV6-3 with TRBJ1-2; D is possibly TRBD1 (6 bases). The CDR3 consists of 16 residues. From germline, CDR1 is MNHEY and CDR2 SVGEGT. V shed 5 bases and J shed 3 bases, with 19 bases lying between them. DNA for the CDR3: TGTGCCAGCAGTAACACGCAGGGGACCTCCGACTATGGCTACACCTTC. It codes for CASSNTQGTSDYGYTF.